This T cell receptor (beta chain) was identified during a study of cytomegalovirus exposure and HLA in healthy donors. This clone was seen just once. There are 13 residues in the CDR3. V was pared by 1 base and J by 7 bases, with 7 bases between. The germline gives CDR1 MNHEY, CDR2 SMNVEV (reference sequence). Primers for the PCR totalled 60 Vbeta and 13 Jbeta. The table came from immunoSEQ multiplex PCR; TCRdb's copy has only in-frame clones and leaves some out. The repertoire holds around 200,000 clones, with 75% to 90% as singletons. The rearrangement uses TRBV27 and TRBJ2-2; D uncertain. This TCR derives from a woman aged 25-40 years in good health and CMV-seronegative. Source material: PBMCs. The CDR3 region has the DNA TGTGCCAGCAGTTTATTACATATCGGGGAGCTGTTTTTT. Translating gives CASSLLHIGELFF.